The 18 T cell receptor beta chains given below trace back to one sample, sequenced in a study of neurological immune-mediated disorders. A single record per CDR3 protein comes from TCRdb applying MiXCR to the 5' RACE reads. The sample holds over 60,000 distinct CDR3 sequences; around 4.6% are singletons and the top ten take about 2.4%. Material for sequencing was PBMCs. Receptors were obtained from a woman under 40 with multiple sclerosis.

This clonotype was picked up many times. CDR3 sequence reads: CASQGYDTGELFF. The CDR3 DNA reads TGCGCCAGTCAGGGTTACGACACCGGGGAGCTGTTTTTT. The chain employs TRBV5-1 and TRBJ2-2; D might be TRBD1 (5 bases). The V and J ends lost 8 bases and 3 bases respectively, with 11 bases between them. Germline V CDR1 and CDR2: SGHRS, YFSETQ. This CDR3 has 13 amino acids.

This clonotype has a count of ten or more. The chain employs TRBV12-3 or TRBV12-4 and TRBJ1-1; 7 nucleotides match TRBD1. Unmatched junction bases numbered 11, after V lost 6 bases and J lost 1 base. The CDR3 contains 16 residues. CDR3 sequence reads: CASSPGTARPNTEAFF. In DNA form, the CDR3 reads TGTGCCAGCAGCCCCGGGACAGCAAGACCGAACACTGAAGCTTTCTTT.

The table lists this clonotype with many counts. The J gene is TRBJ2-7, the V gene TRBV7-2; TRBD2 agrees at 10 bases. J lost 2 bases, V lost 5 bases, and 3 bases had no gene match. The V gene's germline CDR1 is SGHTA and CDR2 FQGNSA. The CDR3 covers 14 residues. The CDR3, as DNA: TGTGCCAGCAGCGTCACTAGCGGGGCCTACGAGCAGTACTTC. Encoded protein: CASSVTSGAYEQYF.

This clonotype has at least ten counts. This chain joins TRBV20-1 and TRBJ2-7; the match to TRBD2 covers 8 bases. This CDR3 comprises 19 residues. Per germline, CDR1 DFQATT and CDR2 SNEGSKA (reference sequence). V dropped 3 bases and J dropped 6; count of bases not matched to a gene: 25. The CDR3: CSARAPRDGGSGSIGEQYF. CDR3 in DNA: TGCAGTGCTAGGGCCCCTCGGGACGGTGGAAGCGGGAGTATTGGCGAGCAGTACTTC.

This clonotype was found many times. The chain carries TRBV24-1 and TRBJ2-1, with 16 nucleotides matching TRBD2. From germline, CDR1 is KGHDR and CDR2 SFDVKD. Trimming took 10 bases from V and 9 from J; bases not matched to a gene: 8. This CDR3 spans 15 amino acids. Here the CDR3 reads CATGTSGRADVEQFF. The CDR3, as DNA: TGTGCCACGGGGACTAGCGGGAGGGCCGACGTTGAGCAGTTCTTC.

This clonotype was observed at least ten times. The chain uses TRBV20-1 and TRBJ2-7; D assignment may be TRBD1 or TRBD2 (5 bases each). The CDR3 totals 11 residues. The ends were cut back, 6 bases at V and 3 bases at J, with 9 bases in the middle. Germline V gene lookup returns CDR1 DFQATT and CDR2 SNEGSKA (reference sequence). CDR3 sequence: CSAGDVYEQYV. The CDR3, as DNA: TGCAGTGCAGGGGACGTCTACGAGCAGTACGTC.

This clonotype has ten or more counts. J is TRBJ2-3 and V is TRBV7-6, with D perhaps TRBD2 (5 bases). Germline-derived CDR1 and CDR2 are SGHVS and FNYEAQ. V lost 2 bases and J lost 1, with 13 bases in between. This CDR3 has 16 residues. The CDR3 nucleotides read TGTGCCAGCAGCTTAATTTCCATGGGAGGCACAGATACGCAGTATTTT. This encodes CASSLISMGGTDTQYF.

The V and J genes are TRBV6-1 and TRBJ1-6; D is possibly TRBD1 (5 bases). Germline values: CDR1 MNHNS, CDR2 SASEGT. The CDR3 length is 14 residues. V dropped 6 bases and J dropped 9 bases, with 15 bases sitting between them. In DNA, the CDR3 is TGTGCCAGCAGACGGGACCTAAGGGGTTCACCCCTCCACTTT. Protein: CASRRDLRGSPLHF.

This chain joins TRBV3-1 and TRBJ2-1, with 7 bases identical to TRBD2. After removal of 0 bases from V and 0 bases from J, the junction contained 8 bases not matched to a gene. Germline values: CDR1 LGHDT, CDR2 YNNKEL (reference sequence). CDR3 length: 18 residues. CDR3 amino acids: CASSQDESGLSSYNEQFF. The CDR3 region has the DNA TGTGCCAGCAGCCAAGATGAATCGGGACTATCCTCCTACAATGAGCAGTTCTTC.

This clonotype has a count of ten or more. This chain connects TRBV5-5 to TRBJ1-1; D call uncertain. CDR1 and CDR2 (germline): SGHKS, YYEKEE (reference sequence). V lost 3 bases and J 7 bases, leaving 13 bases between the germline ends. The CDR3 has 13 amino acids. CDR3 in amino acids: CASSSAPSDEAFF. The CDR3 coding sequence is TGTGCCAGCAGCTCGGCTCCCAGCGATGAAGCTTTCTTT. Full variable domain (remainder filled in from reference TRBV5-5 and TRBJ1-1): DAGVTQSPTHLIKTRGQQVTLRCSPISGHKSVSWYQQVLGQGPQFIFQYYEKEERGRGNFPDRFSARQFPNYSSELNVNALLLGDSALYLCASSSAPSDEAFFGQGTRLTVV.

This clonotype showed up many times. The chain carries TRBV7-2 and TRBJ1-6; maybe TRBD1 (5 bases). Per the germline V gene, CDR1 is SGHTA and CDR2 is FQGNSA. This CDR3 is 14 amino acids long. Trimming removed 5 bases from V and 13 bases from J, with 18 bases in between. The CDR3 coding sequence is TGTGCCAGCAGCCCCGGGGCATCCGGGCGTCCCCTCCACTTT. Translating it yields CASSPGASGRPLHF.

This clonotype has a count of ten or more. The J gene is TRBJ2-1, the V gene TRBV6-2 or TRBV6-3; 10 nucleotides line up with TRBD2. Trimming removed 2 bases from V and 10 bases from J; junction bases left unmatched: 8. CDR1 is MNHEY, CDR2 SVGEGT, per germline. The CDR3 has 15 amino acids. CDR3 DNA sequence: TGTGCCAGCAGTTACGGGCTAGCGGGAGCTCGGGAGCAGTTCTTC. It specifies CASSYGLAGAREQFF.

This clonotype was seen many times. The chain recombines TRBV5-1 with TRBJ1-5, with D unclear. V lost 0 bases, J lost 3 bases, and 4 bases lay in between. The CDR3 is made up of 13 amino acids. Germline CDR1 and CDR2: SGHRS and YFSETQ. CDR3 DNA sequence: TGCGCCAGCAGCTTGGGCGTCAATCAGCCCCAGCATTTT. This encodes CASSLGVNQPQHF.

This clonotype was counted a few times. J is TRBJ2-1 and V is TRBV2; 8 positions agree with TRBD2. V dropped 3 bases and J dropped 3; count of bases not matched to a gene: 4. Germline V CDR1 and CDR2: SNHLY, FYNNEI. The CDR3 sequence is 15 residues long. The CDR3 reads CASSDGGGNYNEQFF. The CDR3 nucleotides are TGTGCCAGCAGTGACGGCGGGGGGAACTACAATGAGCAGTTCTTC.

This clonotype was seen at least ten times. CDR3 nucleotide sequence: TGCGCCAGCAGCCAAGACATACTTCGAGGAGTTTATGGCTACACCTTC. It specifies CASSQDILRGVYGYTF. This chain connects TRBV4-1 to TRBJ1-2; no reliable D call. V was clipped by 0 bases and J by 5 bases, with 16 bases between them. Germline V gives CDR1 MGHRA, CDR2 YSYEKL. The CDR3 extends over 16 amino acids.

In the case of this clonotype: A read error may explain this, as a much larger clone is one base away. This chain connects TRBV5-1 to TRBJ2-3, with 8 bases that match TRBD2. Germline V lookup: CDR1 SGHRS, CDR2 YFSETQ. There are 16 residues in the CDR3. The CDR3 DNA reads TGCGCCAGCAGCTCGGATAGCGGGAAGGTCACAGATAAGCAGTATTTT. Residues: CASSSDSGKVTDKQYF. The variable domain in full, completed from reference TRBV5-1 and TRBJ2-3, reads KAGVTQTPRYLIKTRGQQVTLSCSPISGHRSVSWYQQTPGQGLQFLFEYFSETQRNKGNFPGRFSGRQFSNSRSEMNVSTLELGDSALYLCASSSDSGKVTDKQYFGPGTRLTVL.

This clonotype appeared many times. The chain recombines TRBV12-3 or TRBV12-4 with TRBJ2-2; tentatively, D is TRBD1 (7 bases). The V and J ends lost 3 bases and 2 bases respectively, with 13 bases between them. This CDR3 is 16 amino acids long. CDR3 amino acids: CASSFAGQLNTGELFF. CDR3 coding DNA: TGTGCCAGCAGTTTCGCGGGACAGTTAAACACCGGGGAGCTGTTTTTT.

This CDR3 is CSASLIPGQATNYGYTF. The CDR3, as DNA: TGCAGTGCTAGTCTTATTCCGGGACAGGCGACTAACTATGGCTACACCTTC. The chain couples TRBV20-1 to TRBJ1-2; the match to TRBD1 covers 8 bases. This CDR3 has 17 amino acids. V was clipped by 3 bases and J by 0 bases; unmatched bases: 12. Germline V gene sequence: CDR1 DFQATT, CDR2 SNEGSKA (reference sequence).